This entry lists 3 T cell receptor beta chains sequenced from one sample in a study of control samples from healthy donors and cancer patients. The protocol was immunoSEQ multiplex PCR, while the TCRdb copy is restricted to in-frame clones and leaves out a portion. The data contain tens of thousands of clones, under 90% of them singletons. The sequenced sample consisted of blood. The source of these receptors is a man between 65 and 85 years old in good health.

This chain joins TRBV5-4 and TRBJ2-1; the D gene is possibly TRBD1 (6 bases). V lost 4 bases, J lost 0 bases, and 11 bases lay in between. The germline CDR1 and CDR2 sequences are SGHNT and YYREEE (reference sequence). There are 15 residues in the CDR3. The CDR3: CASSEGTFSYNEQFF. Here the CDR3 DNA reads TGTGCCAGCAGCGAAGGGACATTCTCCTACAATGAGCAGTTCTTC. The full variable domain, in which reference TRBV5-4 and TRBJ2-1 provide the parts outside the CDR3, is ETGVTQSPTHLIKTRGQQVTLRCSSQSGHNTVSWYQQALGQGPQFIFQYYREEENGRGNFPPRFSGLQFPNYSSELNVNALELDDSALYLCASSEGTFSYNEQFFGPGTRLTVL.

This chain uses TRBV15 with TRBJ1-2; no firm D call. Germline CDR1 LNHNV, CDR2 YYDKDF (reference sequence). The CDR3 runs 16 residues. The V end was cut by 0 bases, the J end by 1 base, with 12 bases between. The CDR3: CATSRDLIGSNYGYTF. The CDR3 bases are TGTGCCACCAGCAGAGATCTAATTGGCAGTAACTATGGCTACACCTTC.

This clone was observed a handful of times. The V gene is TRBV28, the J gene TRBJ2-7; possibly TRBD1 for D (6 bases). CDR1 and CDR2 (germline): MDHEN, SYDVKM. Trimming left V 3 bases short and J 5 bases short, with 17 bases between. This CDR3 has 15 amino acids. The DNA of the CDR3 is TGTGCCAGCAGTTTCCCCCGGCAGGGGAACCACGAGCAGTACTTC. Encoded protein: CASSFPRQGNHEQYF. The full variable domain, completed using reference TRBV28 and TRBJ2-7, is DVKVTQSSRYLVKRTGEKVFLECVQDMDHENMFWYRQDPGLGLRLIYFSYDVKMKEKGDIPEGYSVSREKKERFSLILESASTNQTSMYLCASSFPRQGNHEQYFGPGTRLTVT.